This note documents a single T cell receptor beta chain sequence. Its antigen is currently unknown. Per the germline V gene, CDR1 is SGHTA and CDR2 is FQGNSA. The CDR3 loop spans 12 amino acids. Trimming took 2 bases from V and 9 from J, leaving 8 bases between them. This record belongs to a study of beta chain features in type 1 diabetes. Study context: Summed over all samples, the examined sorted cells came to some 99 million. Findings and caveats of the study: Highly expressing activated T cells could be over-counted with a cDNA template. Amplification by PCR could prefer shorter templates, with the same effect in patients and controls.

As every portion of the isolated RNA was reverse transcribed, the sequencing read expressed TCRB transcripts. Each sample of naive, central memory or regulatory T cells had, on average, approximately 4 million reads. The protocol was immunoSEQ multiplex PCR, while the TCRdb copy is restricted to in-frame clones and leaves out a portion. The sample holds 300,000 to 450,000 clones; around 12% are singletons and the top ten take approximately 0.015%. The specimen was naive CD4+ T cells from blood. The source is a man aged 18 to 30 in good health. The J gene is TRBJ1-5, the V gene TRBV7-2, with D hard to call. The CDR3 protein is CASSLSHGPQHF. CDR3 coding DNA: TGTGCCAGCAGCTTAAGCCACGGGCCCCAGCATTTT.